Listed below are T cell receptor beta chains from one sample, sequenced in a study of CD8 T cells in Susac syndrome. MiXCR, run by TCRdb on the immunoSEQ multiplex PCR reads, gives a single entry per CDR3 protein. The sample lists some 110,000 distinct CDR3 sequences; around 94% were seen once. Material: CD4+ T cells from PBMCs. Receptors were obtained from a human donor with multiple sclerosis. CDR3s include the opening cysteine and the closing phenylalanine or tryptophan. The D gene is left open where the match is weak. The size field is filled for only some rows; it gives once, few, many or a size class.

V gene: TRBV2; D gene: .; J gene: TRBJ1-4; clone size: .; CDR3 DNA: TGTGCCAGCAGTATTAACAGCGCCGGGGGGGAAAAACTGTTTTTT; CDR3 protein: CASSINSAGGEKLFF
V gene: TRBV13; D gene: TRBD1; J gene: TRBJ1-1; clone size: .; CDR3 DNA: TGTGCCAGCAGCTTAGACAGGGGGAGTATGGCTTTCTTT; CDR3 protein: CASSLDRGSMAFF
V gene: TRBV27; D gene: .; J gene: TRBJ2-5; clone size: .; CDR3 DNA: TGTGCCAGCAGTTTATGGGGCAGTACCGGTCAAGAGACCCAGTACTTC; CDR3 protein: CASSLWGSTGQETQYF
V gene: TRBV3-1; D gene: .; J gene: TRBJ1-5; clone size: .; CDR3 DNA: TGTGCCAGCAGCCGACAGATCAATCAGCCCCAGCATTTT; CDR3 protein: CASSRQINQPQHF
V gene: TRBV20-1; D gene: TRBD2; J gene: TRBJ2-7; clone size: .; CDR3 DNA: TGCAGTGCGGTCGGAGGGGCTAGCGGGACCTACGAGCAGTACTTC; CDR3 protein: CSAVGGASGTYEQYF
V gene: TRBV30; D gene: .; J gene: TRBJ1-3; clone size: .; CDR3 DNA: TGTGCCTGGAGTCCCTCCCCTGGAAACACCATATATTTT; CDR3 protein: CAWSPSPGNTIYF
V gene: TRBV18; D gene: .; J gene: TRBJ2-1; clone size: .; CDR3 DNA: TGTGCCAGCTCGCCTCGCAGGGACAATGAGCAGTTCTTC; CDR3 protein: CASSPRRDNEQFF
V gene: TRBV28; D gene: .; J gene: TRBJ2-7; clone size: .; CDR3 DNA: TGTGCCAGCAGTTTTGCCCCAGTCTACGAGCAGTACTTC; CDR3 protein: CASSFAPVYEQYF
V gene: TRBV7-2; D gene: TRBD1; J gene: TRBJ2-5; clone size: once; CDR3 DNA: TGTGCCAGCAGCCGAGAGGCAGGGGGCTCAGAGACCCAGTACTTC; CDR3 protein: CASSREAGGSETQYF
V gene: TRBV18; D gene: .; J gene: TRBJ2-7; clone size: .; CDR3 DNA: TGTGCCAGCTCACCAAGTCAAAGGGAGCAGTACTTC; CDR3 protein: CASSPSQREQYF
V gene: TRBV5-4; D gene: .; J gene: TRBJ2-1; clone size: .; CDR3 DNA: TGTGCCAGCAGCTTGGTAAGGGCCTACAATGAGCAGTTCTTC; CDR3 protein: CASSLVRAYNEQFF
V gene: TRBV18; D gene: .; J gene: TRBJ2-7; clone size: .; CDR3 DNA: TGTGCCAGCTCAGTTGCGACCTCCTACGAGCAGTACTTC; CDR3 protein: CASSVATSYEQYF
V gene: TRBV24-1; D gene: .; J gene: TRBJ2-1; clone size: .; CDR3 DNA: TGTGCCACCAGTGACAGGTCAGGAAGGGTCAATGAGCAGTTCTTC; CDR3 protein: CATSDRSGRVNEQFF
V gene: TRBV6-5; D gene: .; J gene: TRBJ1-4; clone size: .; CDR3 DNA: TGTGCCAGCAGTTCGCCTGAAAAACTGTTTTTT; CDR3 protein: CASSSPEKLFF
V gene: TRBV29-1; D gene: .; J gene: TRBJ1-4; clone size: .; CDR3 DNA: TGCAGCGTTGATCCCGGGGGAGGAGAAAAACTGTTTTTT; CDR3 protein: CSVDPGGGEKLFF
V gene: TRBV19; D gene: .; J gene: TRBJ1-2; clone size: .; CDR3 DNA: TGTGCCAGTAGTCTCGACTGGGGAGGCTACACCTTC; CDR3 protein: CASSLDWGGYTF
V gene: TRBV7-2; D gene: .; J gene: TRBJ1-5; clone size: .; CDR3 DNA: TGTGCCAGCAGCCAAGCAAGGGCCAGCAATCAGCCCCAGCATTTT; CDR3 protein: CASSQARASNQPQHF
V gene: TRBV2; D gene: .; J gene: TRBJ1-1; clone size: .; CDR3 DNA: TGTGCCAGCAAGTCGGGTGAAGCTTTCTTT; CDR3 protein: CASKSGEAFF
V gene: TRBV20-1; D gene: .; J gene: TRBJ2-1; clone size: .; CDR3 DNA: TGCAGTGCCACGGGGGGCCTAGCGGCTGGCAATGAGCAGTTCTTC; CDR3 protein: CSATGGLAAGNEQFF
V gene: TRBV7-2; D gene: .; J gene: TRBJ1-2; clone size: .; CDR3 DNA: TGTGCCAGCAGCTTGACAGCCTGGGAGGGCTACACCTTC; CDR3 protein: CASSLTAWEGYTF
V gene: TRBV3-1; D gene: .; J gene: TRBJ1-2; clone size: .; CDR3 DNA: TGTGCCAGCAGCCAAGATTGGGACTATGGCTACACCTTC; CDR3 protein: CASSQDWDYGYTF
V gene: TRBV13; D gene: TRBD1; J gene: TRBJ1-1; clone size: .; CDR3 DNA: TGTGCCAGCAGCTTAGGGACAGGGCGGAGTAACACTGAAGCTTTCTTT; CDR3 protein: CASSLGTGRSNTEAFF
V gene: TRBV7-9; D gene: .; J gene: TRBJ2-7; clone size: .; CDR3 DNA: TGTGCCAGCACCTGGGGGGGCCAAGCCTACGAGCAGTACTTC; CDR3 protein: CASTWGGQAYEQYF
V gene: TRBV7-6; D gene: .; J gene: TRBJ2-4; clone size: .; CDR3 DNA: TGTGCCAGCAGCTTAGAGGGTAACATTCAGTACTTC; CDR3 protein: CASSLEGNIQYF
V gene: TRBV20-1; D gene: .; J gene: TRBJ2-5; clone size: once; CDR3 DNA: TGCAGTGCTAAACCGGGACATCCCCAAGAGACCCAGTACTTC; CDR3 protein: CSAKPGHPQETQYF
V gene: TRBV30; D gene: TRBD1; J gene: TRBJ1-5; clone size: .; CDR3 DNA: TGTGCCTGGAGAATAAAGGGACAGGGGGAAAATCAGCCCCAGCATTTT; CDR3 protein: CAWRIKGQGENQPQHF
V gene: TRBV30; D gene: .; J gene: TRBJ2-5; clone size: .; CDR3 DNA: TGTGCCTGGAGTCTTAGGGGGGGAGAGACCCAGTACTTC; CDR3 protein: CAWSLRGGETQYF
V gene: TRBV28; D gene: .; J gene: TRBJ1-1; clone size: .; CDR3 DNA: TGTGCCAGCAGTGGGATAAGGACTGAAGCTTTCTTT; CDR3 protein: CASSGIRTEAFF
V gene: TRBV9; D gene: .; J gene: TRBJ2-5; clone size: .; CDR3 DNA: TGTGCCAGCAGCGGCGGACTGCAAGAGACCCAGTACTTC; CDR3 protein: CASSGGLQETQYF
V gene: TRBV6-2/TRBV6-3; D gene: TRBD2; J gene: TRBJ2-2; clone size: .; CDR3 DNA: TGTGCCAGCAGTTCCTCTAGCGGGGGGACACCCGGGGAGCTGTTTTTT; CDR3 protein: CASSSSSGGTPGELFF
V gene: TRBV7-9; D gene: .; J gene: TRBJ2-5; clone size: .; CDR3 DNA: TGTGCCAGCAGCTCCCCGGCGGGGGAGACCCAGTACTTC; CDR3 protein: CASSSPAGETQYF